The clone carrying this T cell receptor (beta chain) has only one observation. Antigen: not known. The study ran the assay at deep level. The assay was immunoSEQ multiplex PCR, and TCRdb's table has in-frame clones only and misses some. The sample carries roughly 720,000 clones, about 92% recorded once. This entry belongs to a study of shared clonotypes between healthy human individuals. Broader study findings: Only blood was sampled, and tissue TCR repertoires likely differ from blood ones.

The germline gives CDR1 SEHNR, CDR2 FQNEAQ (reference sequence). This CDR3 is 17 amino acids long. Trimming cost V 3 bases and J 3 bases; bases outside gene matches: 12. The study enrolled healthy HIV-negative adults without recent acute infections or vaccinations as donors. The donor cohort consisted entirely of Caucasian adults residing in Nashville, Tennessee. The chain employs TRBV7-9 and TRBJ2-7; 9 bases map to TRBD1. This TCR came from a man aged 18 to 30 in good health. Some clones in this sample may be carry-over from other donors' samples. Material for sequencing was memory CD8+ T cells from PBMCs. Subset noted: CD45RO+ cells pooled with CCR7-negative TemRA cells. The CDR3 spells CASSFVGQGLPYYEQYF. The CDR3 DNA sequence: TGTGCCAGCAGCTTCGTAGGACAGGGGCTACCCTACTACGAGCAGTACTTC.